This TCR beta chain was sequenced for a study of blood T cell repertoires in COVID-19. Seattle-derived patients entered the study during active infection and were followed longitudinally. TCRdb's copy holds only in-frame clones and misses some; the assay was immunoSEQ multiplex PCR. The sample holds almost 350,000 clones, approximately 89% seen once. This CDR3 comprises 15 residues. CDR1 and CDR2 (germline): MNHNY, SVGAGI (reference sequence). The V gene lost 5 bases and the J gene lost 1 base, with 12 bases spanning the gap. This clonotype originated in a woman between 55 and 75 years old with COVID-19, enrolled during active disease. The chain employs TRBV6-6 and TRBJ1-5; D might be TRBD1 (6 bases). Sequenced sample: peripheral blood. In DNA form, the CDR3 reads TGTGCCAGCAGTGACAGGCAGATGAGCAATCAGCCCCAGCATTTT. This gives the protein CASSDRQMSNQPQHF.